The 20 T cell receptor beta chains presented below share a single source sample, sequenced in a study of cytomegalovirus exposure and HLA in healthy donors. Sequencing used immunoSEQ multiplex PCR; TCRdb keeps in-frame clones, though not all of them. The sample has some 61,000 clones; around 97% are singletons. The sequencing sample was made of PBMCs. The receptors derive from a woman aged 18-29 years in good health and CMV-seropositive.

This chain links TRBV7-6 with TRBJ2-1; a weak D match, TRBD1 (5 bases). V shed 5 bases and J shed 3 bases, with 11 bases lying between them. The V gene's germline CDR1 is SGHVS and CDR2 FNYEAQ. The length of the CDR3 is 14 residues. The CDR3 DNA reads as TGTGCCAGCAGCCCGTTCGACAGCTACAATGAGCAGTTCTTC. Translation gives CASSPFDSYNEQFF.

The V call is TRBV5-1, the J call TRBJ1-1, with 8 bases that match TRBD1. Germline CDR1 reads SGHRS; CDR2 reads YFSETQ. V lost 3 bases and J lost 1; bases outside the gene matches: 2. This CDR3 has 14 amino acids. The chain's CDR3 is CASSSGTGNTEAFF. The DNA for the CDR3 is TGCGCCAGCAGCTCCGGGACAGGGAACACTGAAGCTTTCTTT.

The chain links TRBV5-6 to TRBJ1-2, with 10 bases matching TRBD1. The V and J ends lost 4 bases and 4 bases, in that order; junction bases with no gene match: 4. The CDR3 totals 14 residues. The germline V gene encodes CDR1 SGHDT and CDR2 YYEEEE. DNA for the CDR3: TGTGCCAGCAGCAAAAGGGACAGGGGCTATGGCTACACCTTC. Protein sequence: CASSKRDRGYGYTF.

The chain recombines TRBV28 with TRBJ2-1, with 12 bases that match TRBD2. Germline CDR1 is MDHEN and CDR2 is SYDVKM. The CDR3 runs to 17 residues. Trimming took 5 bases from V and 4 from J; bases not matched to a gene: 9. In DNA, the CDR3 is TGTGCCAGCAGTACACAGACTAGCGGGGGAGATTACAATGAGCAGTTCTTC. This gives the protein CASSTQTSGGDYNEQFF.

The chain has TRBV6-1 and TRBJ1-5; no definite D call. The CDR3 contains 16 residues. Trimming pared 4 bases from V and 8 bases from J, leaving 21 bases between. Looked up from germline, CDR1 is MNHNS and CDR2 is SASEGT. CDR3 sequence: CASSVEGGVRTEPQHF. The CDR3 region has the DNA TGTGCCAGCAGTGTGGAGGGAGGCGTGAGGACTGAGCCCCAGCATTTT.

This chain uses TRBV9 with TRBJ2-3; TRBD2 might be the D (5 bases). V was cut by 4 bases and J by 2 bases, with 14 bases left in between. CDR3 size: 15 residues. The V gene's germline CDR1 is SGDLS and CDR2 YYNGEE. The chain's CDR3 is CASSMWGADTDTQYF. CDR3 bases: TGTGCCAGCAGCATGTGGGGAGCGGACACAGATACGCAGTATTTT.

This clone was seen a single time. This chain uses TRBV28 with TRBJ2-7; 8 positions agree with TRBD1. Germline CDR1 and CDR2: MDHEN and SYDVKM. The CDR3 length is 14 residues. The junction had 9 bases not matched to a gene; V was cut back by 6 bases and J by 5 bases. The CDR3 DNA is TGTGCCAGCAGATCAGGGGGCCGGTACGACGAGCAGTACTTC. Its translation: CASRSGGRYDEQYF.

J is TRBJ1-1 and V is TRBV28; no reliable D call. Looked up from germline, CDR1 is MDHEN and CDR2 is SYDVKM. Trimming left V 3 bases short and J 0 bases short, with 11 bases between. The CDR3 consists of 15 residues. Here the CDR3 reads CASSFDWQVNTEAFF. The CDR3 nucleotides are TGTGCCAGCAGTTTCGATTGGCAGGTGAACACTGAAGCTTTCTTT. The full variable domain, its missing parts supplied by reference TRBV28 and TRBJ1-1, is DVKVTQSSRYLVKRTGEKVFLECVQDMDHENMFWYRQDPGLGLRLIYFSYDVKMKEKGDIPEGYSVSREKKERFSLILESASTNQTSMYLCASSFDWQVNTEAFFGQGTRLTVV.

This chain uses TRBV30 with TRBJ1-1; D gene uncertain. Trimming took 0 bases from V and 6 from J, leaving 14 bases between them. Germline-derived CDR1 and CDR2 are GTSNPN and SVGIG (reference sequence). The CDR3 consists of 14 residues. The CDR3 protein is CAWSVRQKVAEAFF. CDR3 nucleotide sequence: TGTGCCTGGAGTGTACGCCAGAAAGTCGCTGAAGCTTTCTTT.

This rearrangement joins TRBV29-1 to TRBJ1-1; maybe TRBD1 (6 bases). V lost 7 bases and J 2 bases, leaving 11 bases between the germline ends. Germline V gene sequence: CDR1 SQVTM, CDR2 ANQGSEA. This CDR3 comprises 12 residues. The CDR3 region is CSGGQHNTEAFF. The CDR3 nucleotides read TGCAGCGGGGGACAACACAACACTGAAGCTTTCTTT.

In this sample, this clone turned up once. The chain couples TRBV28 to TRBJ2-7; possibly TRBD1 for D (6 bases). The CDR3 sequence is 13 residues long. The V gene's germline CDR1 is MDHEN and CDR2 SYDVKM. V lost 10 bases and J lost 2, with 15 bases in between. Here the CDR3 DNA reads TGTGCCATAGGGGGAAACCCGGCCTACGAGCAGTACTTC. Translated, it gives CAIGGNPAYEQYF.

The chain recombines TRBV21-1 with TRBJ1-5. TRBV21-1 has pseudogene status. The CDR3 consists of 15 residues. This CDR3 is CASSLGGRCNQPQHF. In DNA, the CDR3 is TGTGCCAGCAGCCTGGGAGGCAGGTGCAATCAGCCCCAGCATTTT.

The chain joins TRBV15 to TRBJ1-5, with TRBD1 identical over 9 bases. Trimming removed 7 bases from V and 2 bases from J; junction bases left unmatched: 12. This CDR3 contains 17 residues. The germline gives CDR1 LNHNV, CDR2 YYDKDF (reference sequence). The CDR3 coding sequence is TGTGCCACCACCACAAAGCCGGGACAGGGCGGCAATCAGCCCCAGCATTTT. Protein: CATTTKPGQGGNQPQHF. The variable domain in full, completed from reference TRBV15 and TRBJ1-5, reads DAMVIQNPRYQVTQFGKPVTLSCSQTLNHNVMYWYQQKSSQAPKLLFHYYDKDFNNEADTPDNFQSRRPNTSFCFLDIRSPGLGDTAMYLCATTTKPGQGGNQPQHFGDGTRLSIL.

This chain links TRBV27 with TRBJ1-2, with D possibly TRBD1 on 5 matching bases. CDR3 length: 14 residues. V was shortened by 4 bases and J by 4 bases, with 13 bases between the two germline ends. Germline loops: CDR1 MNHEY, CDR2 SMNVEV (reference sequence). CDR3 in amino acids: CASSSRDSIYGYTF. The CDR3 bases are TGTGCCAGCAGTTCCCGGGACTCTATCTATGGCTACACCTTC.

A single count supports this clone. The genes are TRBV4-1 and TRBJ2-3; 7 bases match TRBD2. Germline CDR1 and CDR2: MGHRA and YSYEKL. This CDR3 spans 17 amino acids. J lost 0 bases, V lost 3 bases, and 9 bases had no gene match. The CDR3, as DNA: TGCGCCAGCAGCCACCCCAAGAGCGGGACCAGCACAGATACGCAGTATTTT. Translating it yields CASSHPKSGTSTDTQYF.

This chain uses TRBV27 with TRBJ2-5; 11 positions match TRBD1. Germline CDR1 MNHEY, CDR2 SMNVEV (reference sequence). V trimming: 7 bases; J trimming: 5 bases; junction bases outside the gene matches: 9. The CDR3 has 15 residues. In DNA, the CDR3 is TGTGCCAGCACACCGGGACAGGGGGAGGTGGAGACCCAGTACTTC. Translating it yields CASTPGQGEVETQYF.

The V and J genes are TRBV10-3 and TRBJ1-4, with 7 nucleotides matching TRBD1. The V and J ends lost 8 bases and 0 bases, in that order; junction bases with no gene match: 15. Germline CDR1 ENHRY, CDR2 SYGVKD. CDR3 size: 18 residues. This CDR3 is CAIEDPGQPTATNEKLFF. The CDR3 bases are TGTGCCATCGAGGACCCGGGACAGCCGACTGCAACTAATGAAAAACTGTTTTTT.

The rearrangement joins TRBV20-1 to TRBJ2-5, with unresolved D. Between the trimmed V and J ends, which lost 3 bases and 5 bases, there was a span of 7 bases. Germline CDR1 is DFQATT and CDR2 is SNEGSKA (reference sequence). The CDR3 covers 11 residues. In DNA form, the CDR3 reads TGCAGTGCTAGTCTACGGGAGACCCAGTACTTC. Amino acid sequence: CSASLRETQYF.

The CDR3: CASSLSTGLSGRTQYF. CDR3 coding DNA: TGTGCCAGCAGCTTATCTACAGGGCTCTCGGGGCGGACCCAGTACTTC. V gene TRBV7-9 combines with J gene TRBJ2-5; tentatively, D is TRBD1 (6 bases). The CDR3 spans 16 residues. Germline values: CDR1 SEHNR, CDR2 FQNEAQ (reference sequence). Trimming left V 2 bases short and J 7 bases short, with 20 bases between.

The gene calls are TRBV28 and TRBJ2-3; no reliable D call. This CDR3 is 12 amino acids long. V dropped 6 bases and J dropped 4 bases, with 8 bases sitting between them. Per germline, CDR1 MDHEN and CDR2 SYDVKM. The CDR3 bases are TGTGCCAGCAGACCCCGGGCAGATACGCAGTATTTT. This sequence encodes CASRPRADTQYF.